A selection of T cell receptor beta chains follows, all from one sample in a study of blood T cell repertoires in COVID-19. Only in-frame clones appear in the TCRdb table, and some are missing; sequencing was by immunoSEQ multiplex PCR. The profile covers some 72,000 clones, with around 90% appearing a single time and roughly 4.4% taken by the ten largest. Sequenced sample: peripheral blood. The receptor set was obtained from a man in his fifties or sixties with active COVID-19. CDR3s include the opening cysteine and the closing phenylalanine or tryptophan. A D gene is named only where the DNA matches it firmly. Size values are once, few and many counts, or a class for expanded clones, and some rows have none.

TGTGCCAGCAGCCTGGGACAGGGGCGCGAGCAGTACTTC,CASSLGQGREQYF,TRBV6-2/TRBV6-3,TRBD1,-,13,TRBJ2-7
TGTGCCAGCAGCACGAAACAGGGGGCTGGGAACACTGAAGCTTTCTTT,CASSTKQGAGNTEAFF,TRBV5-4,TRBD1,-,16,TRBJ1-1
TGTGCCAGCAGCTTAGCGTTTCAGGGGGCGATCAATAAGGAGACCCAGTACTTC,CASSLAFQGAINKETQYF,TRBV7-8,TRBD1,-,18,TRBJ2-5
TGCGCCAGCAGCTGGGCAGGCACTAATGAAAAACTGTTTTTT,CASSWAGTNEKLFF,TRBV5-1,-,once,14,TRBJ1-4
TGTGCCAGCTCACCCAGTCCGAACACTGAAGCTTTCTTT,CASSPSPNTEAFF,TRBV18,-,once,13,TRBJ1-1
TGTGCCAGCAGCCAAGATACCCTCAGGGATGGCTACACCTTC,CASSQDTLRDGYTF,TRBV3-1/TRBV3-2,-,-,14,TRBJ1-2
TGTGCCAGCAGCGTAGATGTTGCGGAGCGGCCTGGAAACACCATATATTTT,CASSVDVAERPGNTIYF,TRBV9,-,-,17,TRBJ1-3
TGTGCCAGTAGTATTGGTGGGGGAGGAGGGCTCTACGAGCAGTACTTC,CASSIGGGGGLYEQYF,TRBV19,-,-,16,TRBJ2-7
TGTGCCAGCAGCTTCCTTCTAGCGGGCCAAGAAGAGACCCAGTACTTC,CASSFLLAGQEETQYF,TRBV7-6,TRBD2,-,16,TRBJ2-5
TGTGCCAGCATGAGGATTGTAGGCTACGAGCAGTACTTC,CASMRIVGYEQYF,TRBV2,-,-,13,TRBJ2-7
TGTGCCAGTAGTGACCGGGACAGGGGGCTTTACACTGAAGCTTTCTTT,CASSDRDRGLYTEAFF,TRBV19,TRBD1,-,16,TRBJ1-1
TGTGCCAGCAGCCTCCTAGCGGGGGGGCTGTCTCCCCTCTACGAGCAGTACTTC,CASSLLAGGLSPLYEQYF,TRBV7-2,TRBD2,-,18,TRBJ2-7
TGTGCCACCAGCAGAGGCCTCCGGGATACGCAGTATTTT,CATSRGLRDTQYF,TRBV15,-,-,13,TRBJ2-3
TGTGCCAGCAGCCAAGATTGGATGGGGTGGCTAGCGGGAGGGCCCGGGAATGAGCAGTTCTTC,CASSQDWMGWLAGGPGNEQFF,TRBV4-2,TRBD2,-,21,TRBJ2-1
TGTGCCAGCAGTGTGGGACTAGGGGGAACCTACGAGCAGTACTTC,CASSVGLGGTYEQYF,TRBV6-4,TRBD2,-,15,TRBJ2-7
TGTGCCAGCAGCGGACAGGGTAGGTTCGATGAGCAGTTCTTC,CASSGQGRFDEQFF,TRBV2,TRBD1,-,14,TRBJ2-1
TGTGCCAGCGATGGGACTAGCGGTAGCTCCTACGAGCAGTACTTC,CASDGTSGSSYEQYF,TRBV6-5,TRBD2,-,15,TRBJ2-7
TGTGCCAGCAGTTGGACAGGGGGATCACCCCTCCACTTT,CASSWTGGSPLHF,TRBV6-5,TRBD1,-,13,TRBJ1-6
TGCGCCAGCAGCTTGGGTCTTCAGAGGGATGGCTACGAGCAGTACTTC,CASSLGLQRDGYEQYF,TRBV5-1,-,-,16,TRBJ2-7
TGTGCCAGCAGTAAAGCGGCGGGGGTTCGATCCTACGAGCAGTACTTC,CASSKAAGVRSYEQYF,TRBV28,TRBD2,-,16,TRBJ2-7
TGTGCCAGCAGCTTAAATCTACTGATTGGCTACACCTTC,CASSLNLLIGYTF,TRBV7-2,-,-,13,TRBJ1-2
TGTGCCAGCATCCTAACCAGGGGAGGCACAGATACGCAGTATTTT,CASILTRGGTDTQYF,TRBV5-8,-,-,15,TRBJ2-3
TGTGCCAGCAGCTTAGTTGGGGAGAGCTCCTACAATGAGCAGTTCTTC,CASSLVGESSYNEQFF,TRBV11-2,-,-,16,TRBJ2-1
TGTGCCAGTAGTATTGTGGGACAGGGCCTTGGCGAGCAGTACTTC,CASSIVGQGLGEQYF,TRBV19,TRBD1,-,15,TRBJ2-7
TGTGCCAGCAGCTTGCAGGGGACTAGAGAGACCCAGTACTTC,CASSLQGTRETQYF,TRBV5-4,TRBD2,-,14,TRBJ2-5
TGTGCCAGTAGTATCTATACAGGGAATGGCTACACCTTC,CASSIYTGNGYTF,TRBV19,-,-,13,TRBJ1-2
TGTGCCAGCAGCCTTCACAGCGGCGGCGGGGGAGGTGAAAAACTGTTTTTT,CASSLHSGGGGGEKLFF,TRBV9,-,-,17,TRBJ1-4
TGCAGTGTCCAAGGGGACTACGAGCAGTACTTC,CSVQGDYEQYF,TRBV20-1,-,-,11,TRBJ2-7
TGTGCCAGCAGCCTAACGGGAGGGCCTAATGAAAAACTGTTTTTT,CASSLTGGPNEKLFF,TRBV28,-,-,15,TRBJ1-4
TGTGCCAGCAGCTTAAGGGCACAGGGGGCATCTGGCTACACCTTC,CASSLRAQGASGYTF,TRBV7-3,TRBD1,-,15,TRBJ1-2
TGTGCCAGCAGCCCCCCGGGAGGCAGCAATCAGCCCCAGCATTTT,CASSPPGGSNQPQHF,TRBV6-6,-,-,15,TRBJ1-5
TGTGCCAGCAGCCTCGCAGGTTACTTCCTCTTAACCTACAATGAGCAGTTCTTC,CASSLAGYFLLTYNEQFF,TRBV14,-,-,18,TRBJ2-1
TGTGCCAGCAGCGAATCTTTGTATGGCTACACCTTC,CASSESLYGYTF,TRBV2,-,once,12,TRBJ1-2
TGCGCCAGCAGCCTCGGACAGGGTAAAGAAAAACTGTTTTTT,CASSLGQGKEKLFF,TRBV5-1,TRBD1,-,14,TRBJ1-4
TGTGCCAGCAGCTTAGCTGCGGGGGCGCGCGGCTACACCTTC,CASSLAAGARGYTF,TRBV7-9,-,-,14,TRBJ1-2
TGCGCCAGCAGCTCCGGACAGAATAATGAAAAACTGTTTTTT,CASSSGQNNEKLFF,TRBV5-1,-,-,14,TRBJ1-4
TGTGCCTGGAGTCCTCGGGACAGCTCCTACGAGCAGTACTTC,CAWSPRDSSYEQYF,TRBV30,TRBD1,-,14,TRBJ2-7